This T cell receptor (beta chain) is drawn from a study of cytotoxic CD8 clonotypes in ibrutinib-treated CLL (dated by TCRdb to about 2021). Context from the whole study: In this cohort, around 15 patients were treatment-naive and ten to twelve were relapsed/refractory, while some 17 had unmutated IGHV. On average, each sample had 255,043 productive templates and approximately 100,000 productive rearrangements. Longitudinal samples were available for about 30% of the roughly 86 trial participants. Cryopreserved peripheral blood mononuclear cells were obtained prior to treatment, at the time of response, and at either disease progression or sustained remission. Response samples were taken after a median of approximately a year on treatment, ranging from 6 to 36 months. Every remission and progressive disease sample was obtained while ibrutinib was still being received by the patients. Partial responses were observed in roughly 24 patients and complete responses in 2; after a median follow-up of 68 months, remission was maintained in 14 patients and progression was observed in approximately 12. Broad study findings and their caveats: Clonality increased at ibrutinib response, stayed stable in sustained remission, and fell back toward baseline at progression. Public clonotypes were found to be uncommon and were observed to contract or remain stable during treatment; the increase in clonality was shown to reflect expansion of private clonotypes at ibrutinib response. Baseline clonality was found to be higher than that of age-matched healthy donors and was strongly correlated with circulating CD8+ T-cell counts. Lymph node repertoires were not examined, and the timing of sampling was not matched between patients in sustained remission and those whose disease progressed.

The goal of deep resolution MiSeq sequencing was a depth between 1 in 1 million and 1 in 200,000 T cells, and coverage averaged 10x per clonotype. The immunoSEQ hsTCRB Kit was used to generate TCR beta libraries. Turning to the authors' computational methods: ImmunoSEQ Data Assistant and ImmunoSEQ Analyzer were used for data analysis, and V, D and J genes were assigned according to IMGT definitions. Clonality, which ranges from 0 to 1, was calculated as one minus the normalized Shannon entropy of productive rearrangement frequencies. Only overrepresented clonotypes making up at least 0.05% of the repertoire of each patient were included in the public clonotype analysis. About a dozen age-matched healthy donor repertoires from immuneACCESS served as clonality controls. TCRdb limited this immuneACCESS table to in-frame rearrangements with V and J called. A share of clones is missing; checked studies link under half to unresolved V genes, and the rest is unexplained. Clonal size and the V and J genes are those of that table, whereas D and trimming came from the DNA. The table for this sample lists tens of thousands of clones; approximately 87% of them were counted only once. The ten biggest clones cover more than 30% of the sample.

A remark on this clone: The antigen it recognizes is unknown. No base quality information exists; no much larger clone differs at one position.

This specimen's time point label, interpreted: 24 months on ibrutinib. Around 1.8 micrograms of genomic DNA were extracted from cryopreserved PBMCs for TCR beta library preparation. High-throughput TCR beta sequencing was performed on longitudinal blood samples from CLL patients receiving ibrutinib monotherapy. Patients were enrolled in a phase 2 open-label single-center ibrutinib monotherapy trial. V was cut back by 3 bases and J by 1 base, leaving a gap of 10 bases between them. CDR3 length: 14 amino acids, cysteine to phenylalanine. Here the CDR3 DNA is all that survives: 42 bases in frame from base 1. CDR1 and CDR2, per the germline V gene, are SGDLS and YYNGEE.

This TCR derives from a human donor with chronic lymphocytic leukemia. The sample here was PBMCs, taken after 24 months of ibrutinib treatment. Recombination joined TRBV9 with TRBJ1-1; a weak D assignment points to TRBD1 (5 bases agree). The CDR3 here reads CASSGRDSNTEAFF. The nucleotides read TGTGCCAGCAGCGGGAGGGACTCGAACACTGAAGCTTTCTTT. Where the CDR3 stops, the reference TRBV9 and TRBJ1-1 genes take over; the full variable domain is DSGVTQTPKHLITATGQRVTLRCSPRSGDLSVYWYQQSLDQGLQFLIQYYNGEERAKGNILERFSAQQFPDLHSELNLSSLELGDSALYFCASSGRDSNTEAFFGQGTRLTVV.